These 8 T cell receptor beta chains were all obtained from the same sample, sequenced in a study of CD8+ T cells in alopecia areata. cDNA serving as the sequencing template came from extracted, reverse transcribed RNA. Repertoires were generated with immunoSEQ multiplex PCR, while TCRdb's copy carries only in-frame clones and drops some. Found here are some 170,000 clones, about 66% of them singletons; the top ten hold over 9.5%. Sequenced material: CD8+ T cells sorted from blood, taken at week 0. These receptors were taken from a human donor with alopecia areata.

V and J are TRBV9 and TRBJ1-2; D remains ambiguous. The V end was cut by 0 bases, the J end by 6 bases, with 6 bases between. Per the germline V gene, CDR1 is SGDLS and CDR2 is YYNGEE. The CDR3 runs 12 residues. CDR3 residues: CASSVGGNGYTF. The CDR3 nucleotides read TGTGCCAGCAGCGTAGGGGGAAATGGCTACACCTTC.

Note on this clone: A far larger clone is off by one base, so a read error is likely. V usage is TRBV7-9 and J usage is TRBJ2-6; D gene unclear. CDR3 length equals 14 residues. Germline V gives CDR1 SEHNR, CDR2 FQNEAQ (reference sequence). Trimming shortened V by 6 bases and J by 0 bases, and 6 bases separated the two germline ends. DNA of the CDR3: TGTGCCAGCAGACTGGGCTCTGGGGCCAACGTCCTGACTTTC. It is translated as CASRLGSGANVLTF.

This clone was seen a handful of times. Here the CDR3 reads CSVEDPFRGDYTDTQYF. The CDR3 coding sequence is TGCAGCGTTGAAGATCCCTTCCGCGGGGACTACACAGATACGCAGTATTTT. The chain carries TRBV29-1 and TRBJ2-3; 7 nucleotides align to TRBD2. The V gene's germline CDR1 is SQVTM and CDR2 ANQGSEA. V trimming: 0 bases; J trimming: 2 bases; junction bases outside the gene matches: 11. The CDR3 consists of 17 residues.

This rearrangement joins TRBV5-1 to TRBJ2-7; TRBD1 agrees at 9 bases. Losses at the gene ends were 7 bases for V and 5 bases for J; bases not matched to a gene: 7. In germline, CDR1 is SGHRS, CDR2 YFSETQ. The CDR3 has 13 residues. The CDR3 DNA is TGCGCCAGCCGAGGGGGACAGGGAGACGAGCAGTACTTC. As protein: CASRGGQGDEQYF.

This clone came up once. CDR3 protein: CASSRSGGAGNEQFF. The CDR3 DNA reads TGTGCCAGCAGCCGTAGCGGGGGGGCGGGGAATGAGCAGTTCTTC. V gene TRBV6-5 combines with J gene TRBJ2-1; 11 bases match TRBD2. Germline trimming cut 6 bases from V and 7 bases from J; bases unmatched to any gene: 8. The CDR3 sequence is 15 residues long. The germline V gene has CDR1 MNHEY and CDR2 SVGAGI.

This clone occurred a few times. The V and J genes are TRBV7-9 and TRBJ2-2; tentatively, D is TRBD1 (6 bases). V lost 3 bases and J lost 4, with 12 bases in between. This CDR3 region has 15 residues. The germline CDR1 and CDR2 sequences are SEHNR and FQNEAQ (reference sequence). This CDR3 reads CASSFQGQSTGELFF. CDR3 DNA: TGTGCCAGCAGCTTTCAGGGGCAAAGCACCGGGGAGCTGTTTTTT.

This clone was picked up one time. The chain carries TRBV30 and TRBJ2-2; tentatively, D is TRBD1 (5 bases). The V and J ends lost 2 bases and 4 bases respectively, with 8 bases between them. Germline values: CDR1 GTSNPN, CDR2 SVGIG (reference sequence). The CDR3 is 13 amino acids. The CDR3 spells CAWSQGSTGELFF. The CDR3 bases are TGTGCCTGGAGTCAGGGTAGCACCGGGGAGCTGTTTTTT.

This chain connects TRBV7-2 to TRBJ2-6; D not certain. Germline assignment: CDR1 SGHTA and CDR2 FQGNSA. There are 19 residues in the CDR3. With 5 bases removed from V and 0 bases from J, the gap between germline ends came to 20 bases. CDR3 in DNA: TGTGCCAGCAGCCTTAGAGGTGACCGGAGAAGCTCTGGGGCCAACGTCCTGACTTTC. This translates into CASSLRGDRRSSGANVLTF.